Below, one TCR beta chain is given with its context. The target antigen is unknown. This sample is part of a study of shared clonotypes between healthy human individuals. Whole-study context: Serving as donors were a couple of women and a few men, whose ages spanned 18 to 49. Findings of the study overall: Inspection by rarefaction showed sorted-subset sequencing to be incomplete despite large depth.

Several immunoSEQ plates held equal portions of the genomic DNA taken from each subset. The table came from immunoSEQ multiplex PCR; TCRdb's copy has only in-frame clones and leaves some out. The repertoire holds around 350,000 clones, with more than 60% as singletons. The sequenced sample consisted of memory CD4+ T cells sorted from blood. The sample's subset: CD45RA-negative fraction. The source is a man under 40 in good health.

The CDR3 coding sequence is TGCGCCAGCAGCTTGGATGGACAGGGGAATAATTCACCCCTCCACTTT. Amino acids: CASSLDGQGNNSPLHF. This chain connects TRBV5-1 to TRBJ1-6; 9 bases fit TRBD1. Unmatched junction bases numbered 3, after V lost 0 bases and J lost 5 bases. The length of the CDR3 is 16 residues. Germline assignment: CDR1 SGHRS and CDR2 YFSETQ.